This TCR beta chain stems from a study of T cells in Graves' hyperthyroidism and ophthalmopathy. The germline V and J ends were trimmed by 1 base and 7 bases, with 14 bases remaining between them. This CDR3 contains 16 residues. In germline, CDR1 is LGHDT, CDR2 YNNKEL (reference sequence). At least ten counts were recorded for this clonotype. Amplified TCR beta CDR3 regions came from RNA transcripts. HTBI primers were used for first-round RT-PCR of the TCR CDR3. TCRdb fed the multiplex PCR reads into MiXCR, producing one record per CDR3 protein. Here the sample spans around 580,000 distinct CDR3 sequences, about a sixth being singletons.

This TCR came from a woman aged 18-30 years with Graves' hyperthyroidism. The material sequenced was blood. The chain couples TRBV3-1 to TRBJ1-6; D ambiguous. CDR3 sequence (DNA): TGTGCCAGCAGCCAAGGAACCGGAAGGCGAAATTCACCCCTCCACTTT. This codes for CASSQGTGRRNSPLHF.